Shown below are 14 T cell receptor beta chains from a single sample sequenced in a study of T cell responses to AZD1222 COVID-19 vaccine. Clones were sequenced by immunoSEQ multiplex PCR, and TCRdb holds only the in-frame ones, with some missing. The data show more than 150,000 clones, with about 87% seen just once and around 6.4% held by the top ten. Sequencing used peripheral blood, obtained on day 0 of AZD1222 vaccination. The receptors originated from an adult in good health.

The rearrangement uses TRBV10-3 and TRBJ1-5, with D maybe TRBD1 (5 bases). Trimming took off 6 bases at V and 8 bases at J, with 20 bases between the two ends. This CDR3 comprises 15 residues. Germline V gene lookup returns CDR1 ENHRY and CDR2 SYGVKD. CDR3 nucleotide sequence: TGTGCCATCAGCCAAGACCGGGACGGGGAAAAGCCCCAGCATTTT. Protein: CAISQDRDGEKPQHF.

This chain joins TRBV10-3 and TRBJ1-2, with D maybe TRBD1 (6 bases). Germline CDR1 ENHRY, CDR2 SYGVKD. The CDR3 consists of 16 residues. V was shortened by 6 bases and J by 2 bases, with 19 bases between the two germline ends. The CDR3 reads CAIRDVDRPLNYGYTF. The CDR3 region has the DNA TGTGCCATCAGGGATGTGGACAGACCCTTAAACTATGGCTACACCTTC.

The genes are TRBV28 and TRBJ2-7; no definite D call. The CDR3 is made up of 15 amino acids. From germline, CDR1 is MDHEN and CDR2 SYDVKM. V lost 4 bases and J lost 2, with 15 bases in between. CDR3 sequence reads: CASSSHQAATYEQYF. CDR3 nucleotide sequence: TGTGCCAGCAGTTCTCACCAGGCGGCGACCTACGAGCAGTACTTC. Together with reference TRBV28 and TRBJ2-7, the CDR3 gives the full variable domain: DVKVTQSSRYLVKRTGEKVFLECVQDMDHENMFWYRQDPGLGLRLIYFSYDVKMKEKGDIPEGYSVSREKKERFSLILESASTNQTSMYLCASSSHQAATYEQYFGPGTRLTVT.

The V gene is TRBV30, the J gene TRBJ2-6; D is unresolved. Per the germline V gene, CDR1 is GTSNPN and CDR2 is SVGIG (reference sequence). V was clipped by 5 bases and J by 0 bases, with 11 bases between them. CDR3 length: 15 amino acids. The CDR3 sequence is CAWALGRSGANVLTF. As DNA, the CDR3 is TGTGCCTGGGCCCTAGGTCGCTCTGGGGCCAACGTCCTGACTTTC.

The J gene is TRBJ2-2, the V gene TRBV2; D may be TRBD2 (6 bases). This CDR3 contains 17 residues. Germline CDR1 reads SNHLY; CDR2 reads FYNNEI. V was cut by 6 bases and J by 5 bases, with 22 bases left in between. CDR3 coding DNA: TGTGCCAGCAGGGCTCGCGGGACCCTTTCGGGGACCGGGGAGCTGTTTTTT. This sequence encodes CASRARGTLSGTGELFF.

CDR3 sequence (DNA): TGTGCCAGCAGATATGGACCCCGCCTCGAGCAGTACTTC. Its translation: CASRYGPRLEQYF. The V and J genes are TRBV28 and TRBJ2-7; no clear D gene. Between the trimmed V and J ends, which lost 6 bases and 6 bases, there was a span of 15 bases. The CDR3 length is 13 residues. Germline V gene data show CDR1 as MDHEN and CDR2 as SYDVKM. The full variable domain, completed using reference TRBV28 and TRBJ2-7, is DVKVTQSSRYLVKRTGEKVFLECVQDMDHENMFWYRQDPGLGLRLIYFSYDVKMKEKGDIPEGYSVSREKKERFSLILESASTNQTSMYLCASRYGPRLEQYFGPGTRLTVT.

V gene TRBV28 combines with J gene TRBJ1-2; TRBD1 aligns across 7 bases. The CDR3 totals 14 residues. Per the germline V gene, CDR1 is MDHEN and CDR2 is SYDVKM. V lost 6 bases and J lost 8; bases outside the gene matches: 12. DNA for the CDR3: TGTGCCAGCAGCCTCGTCGACAGGGTGGGAGGCTACACCTTC. It specifies CASSLVDRVGGYTF.

The chain couples TRBV11-2 to TRBJ1-2; 10 bases line up with TRBD1. V trimming: 0 bases; J trimming: 6 bases; junction bases outside the gene matches: 4. The CDR3 covers 15 residues. Germline values: CDR1 SGHAT, CDR2 FQNNGV. CDR3 in DNA: TGTGCCAGCAGCTTAGATCGGGACAGGGGCGATGGCTACACCTTC. Amino acid sequence: CASSLDRDRGDGYTF.

This chain's CDR3 is CASSPAGQEREKLFF. The CDR3, as DNA: TGCGCCAGCAGCCCCGCCGGACAGGAAAGGGAAAAACTGTTTTTT. This rearrangement joins TRBV5-1 to TRBJ1-4; TRBD1 matches 7 bases. V gave up 4 bases and J gave up 8 bases; unmatched junction bases: 11. Germline V gives CDR1 SGHRS, CDR2 YFSETQ. There are 15 residues in the CDR3.

This sequence joins TRBV3-1 (or the pseudogene TRBV3-2) and TRBJ1-5; no reliable D call. V lost 0 bases and J lost 2, with 8 bases in between. The CDR3 is made up of 15 amino acids. CDR1 and CDR2 (germline): LGHDT, YNNKEL (reference sequence). CDR3 region: CASSQESSGNQPQHF. In DNA, the CDR3 is TGTGCCAGCAGCCAAGAAAGCTCCGGCAATCAGCCCCAGCATTTT.

The gene calls are TRBV24-1 and TRBJ1-3; D remains unclear. The V end lost 6 bases, the J end lost 0 bases, and 8 bases lay between the germline ends. Per germline, CDR1 KGHDR and CDR2 SFDVKD. The CDR3 spans 14 residues. The CDR3 nucleotides are TGTGCCACCAGTTCCCCAGCCTCTGGAAACACCATATATTTT. The encoded protein is CATSSPASGNTIYF.

CDR3 loop: CAWSVEAPPSGGAYEQYF. The CDR3 coding sequence is TGTGCCTGGAGTGTAGAGGCCCCCCCTAGCGGGGGGGCGTACGAGCAGTACTTC. This chain connects TRBV30 to TRBJ2-7; 12 bases line up with TRBD2. The CDR3 loop spans 18 amino acids. Germline lookup yields CDR1 GTSNPN and CDR2 SVGIG (reference sequence). The V gene end was trimmed by 0 bases and the J gene end by 4 bases; junction bases not matched to a gene: 13.

This chain links TRBV6-1 with TRBJ1-4; 7 nucleotides agree with TRBD1. Germline V lookup: CDR1 MNHNS, CDR2 SASEGT. This CDR3 contains 14 residues. With V trimmed by 3 bases and J by 9 bases, 7 bases remained unmatched. The CDR3 loop is CASSEVGTAKKLFF. The CDR3 DNA follows: TGTGCCAGCAGTGAGGTCGGGACAGCTAAAAAACTGTTTTTT.

V and J are TRBV30 and TRBJ1-2; D is ambiguous. Germline V lookup: CDR1 GTSNPN, CDR2 SVGIG (reference sequence). V lost 0 bases, J lost 6 bases, and 8 bases lay in between. CDR3 size: 12 residues. The CDR3 region has the DNA TGTGCCTGGAGTGTCGGAGAGCATGGCTACACCTTC. Translating gives CAWSVGEHGYTF.